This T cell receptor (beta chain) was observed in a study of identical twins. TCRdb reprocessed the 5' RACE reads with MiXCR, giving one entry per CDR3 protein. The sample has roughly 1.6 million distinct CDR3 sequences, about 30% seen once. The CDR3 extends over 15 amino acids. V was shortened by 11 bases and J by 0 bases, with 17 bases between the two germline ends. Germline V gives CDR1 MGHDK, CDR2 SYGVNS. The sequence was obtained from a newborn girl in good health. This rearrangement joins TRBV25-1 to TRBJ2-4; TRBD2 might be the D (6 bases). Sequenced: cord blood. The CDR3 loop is CAPRGLTLAKNIQYF. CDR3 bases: TGTGCCCCCCGGGGGTTAACCTTAGCCAAAAACATTCAGTACTTC.